One TCR beta chain is described in this entry. Germline V gene sequence: CDR1 SQVTM, CDR2 ANQGSEA. The trim removed 7 bases at V and 8 bases at J, leaving 11 bases unmatched. The CDR3 contains 14 residues. The sample is drawn from a study of T cell responses to AZD1222 COVID-19 vaccine. The assay was immunoSEQ multiplex PCR, and TCRdb's table has in-frame clones only and misses some. The sample contains tens of thousands of clones, around 90% of which appear only once. The material was peripheral blood, obtained 28 days after the second AZD1222 dose. The V call is TRBV29-1, the J call TRBJ1-4; 9 bases fit TRBD1. This TCR derives from an adult who received the AZD1222 COVID-19 vaccine. CDR3 protein: CSATKTGGDEKLFF. The CDR3 DNA sequence: TGCAGCGCCACAAAGACAGGGGGGGACGAAAAACTGTTTTTT.